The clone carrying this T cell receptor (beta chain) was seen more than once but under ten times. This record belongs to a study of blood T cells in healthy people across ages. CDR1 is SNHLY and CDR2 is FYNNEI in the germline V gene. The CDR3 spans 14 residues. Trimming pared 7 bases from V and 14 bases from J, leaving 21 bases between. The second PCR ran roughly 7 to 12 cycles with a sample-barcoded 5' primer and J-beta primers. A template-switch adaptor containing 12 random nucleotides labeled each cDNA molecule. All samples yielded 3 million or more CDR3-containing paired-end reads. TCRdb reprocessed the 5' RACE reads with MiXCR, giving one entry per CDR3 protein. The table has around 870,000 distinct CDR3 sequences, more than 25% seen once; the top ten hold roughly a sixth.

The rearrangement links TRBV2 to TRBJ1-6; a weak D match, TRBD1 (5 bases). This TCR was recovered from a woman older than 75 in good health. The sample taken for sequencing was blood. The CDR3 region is CASTLDRGGGTLHF. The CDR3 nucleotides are TGTGCCAGCACCTTAGACCGGGGCGGGGGGACCCTCCACTTT.